This TCR beta chain was profiled in a study of blood T cell repertoires in COVID-19. Study overall: From the United States, Italy and Spain came samples of acute and convalescent COVID-19.

Here immunoSEQ multiplex PCR was the method, and the copy in TCRdb shows in-frame clones only, minus some. The sample holds some 250,000 clones, approximately 86% seen once. This CDR3 spans 16 amino acids. The V segment lost 4 bases and the J segment 3 bases; nucleotides outside the gene matches: 9. Germline CDR1 reads LGHDT; CDR2 reads YNNKEL (reference sequence). The sample consisted of peripheral blood. V and J are TRBV3-1 (or the pseudogene TRBV3-2) and TRBJ2-1, with 7 bases matching TRBD2. This clonotype originated in a woman aged 30 to 39 who had recovered from COVID-19. The CDR3: CASSPPSAGDYNEQFF. CDR3 DNA sequence: TGTGCCAGCAGCCCCCCTTCGGCGGGGGACTACAATGAGCAGTTCTTC.